The clone carrying this TCR beta chain turned up a few times. The target antigen is unknown. Germline CDR1 is SGHAT and CDR2 is FQNNGV. Trimming pared 1 base from V and 7 bases from J, leaving 17 bases between. CDR3 length: 15 residues. Method: immunoSEQ multiplex PCR; TCRdb's copy keeps in-frame clones and lacks some. The sample lists 25,000 to 30,000 clones; around 70% were seen once. This entry belongs to a study of early stage breast cancer tumors. Study details: The ER+/PR+/HER2- tumors included roughly 8 ductal and a few lobular carcinomas. Average read coverage per sample was roughly 10-fold.

Study-level points and caveats: Compared with adjacent normal breast tissue, tumors showed about 2.3-fold greater T cell density and higher clonality. In about 85% of the 16 patients, blood comparison separated tumor from normal breast.

This rearrangement joins TRBV11-2 to TRBJ2-7; weak D call: TRBD2 (6 bases). The sequencing sample was made of blood. This clonotype was sampled from a person in their fifties with breast cancer. CDR3 coding DNA: TGTGCCAGCAGCTTAGCTAACCTAGCGTCTGGAGAGCAGTACTTC. Protein product: CASSLANLASGEQYF.